A selection of T cell receptor beta chains follows, all from one sample in a study of cytomegalovirus exposure and HLA in healthy donors. This table comes from immunoSEQ multiplex PCR, and its TCRdb copy is limited to in-frame clones, with some not included. The table has 25,000 to 35,000 clones, about three fifths seen once; the top ten hold 20% to 25%. Source material: PBMCs. The receptors stem from a man aged 50 to 59 in good health and CMV-seropositive. CDR3s include the opening cysteine and the closing phenylalanine or tryptophan. D genes are given only for firm matches. Where a row states a size, it is once, few, many or the class of an expanded clone; other rows omit it.

d_gene	v_gene	abundance	j_gene	CDR3nt	CDR3aa
NA	TRBV10-2	NA	TRBJ2-1	TGCGCCAGCAGTGAACGGGGAACCTCCTACAATGAGCAGTTCTTC	CASSERGTSYNEQFF
TRBD1	TRBV7-2	NA	TRBJ2-7	TGTGCCAGCAGTTACGACAGGGGCTACGAGCAGTACTTC	CASSYDRGYEQYF
NA	TRBV15	NA	TRBJ2-7	TGTGCCACCAGCAGCCGTTACGAGCAGTACTTC	CATSSRYEQYF
TRBD1	TRBV5-5	NA	TRBJ1-2	TGTGCCAGCAGCTCGGGACAGGGGTTCTATGGCTACACCTTC	CASSSGQGFYGYTF
TRBD2	TRBV7-9	NA	TRBJ2-1	TGTGCCAGCAGCTTAACACTAGCGGGAGTTCGCAATGAGCAGTTCTTC	CASSLTLAGVRNEQFF
TRBD2	TRBV9	NA	TRBJ2-7	TGTGCCAGCAGCGTAGGTAGCGGGAGCAGACACGAGCAGTACTTC	CASSVGSGSRHEQYF
TRBD1	TRBV28	few	TRBJ1-5	TGTGCCAGCAGTCCACACGGCCGACAGGGTAGGCAGCCCCAGCATTTT	CASSPHGRQGRQPQHF
NA	TRBV4-2	NA	TRBJ1-1	TGTGCCAGCAGCCAACCTCGGGGGGGGACTGAAGCTTTCTTT	CASSQPRGGTEAFF
NA	TRBV6-5	once	TRBJ1-1	TGTGCCAGCAGATACGACGGGAACGCTGAAGCTTTCTTT	CASRYDGNAEAFF
TRBD1	TRBV10-3	few	TRBJ2-5	TGTGCCATCAGGCCGGGACAGCAAGAGACCCAGTACTTC	CAIRPGQQETQYF